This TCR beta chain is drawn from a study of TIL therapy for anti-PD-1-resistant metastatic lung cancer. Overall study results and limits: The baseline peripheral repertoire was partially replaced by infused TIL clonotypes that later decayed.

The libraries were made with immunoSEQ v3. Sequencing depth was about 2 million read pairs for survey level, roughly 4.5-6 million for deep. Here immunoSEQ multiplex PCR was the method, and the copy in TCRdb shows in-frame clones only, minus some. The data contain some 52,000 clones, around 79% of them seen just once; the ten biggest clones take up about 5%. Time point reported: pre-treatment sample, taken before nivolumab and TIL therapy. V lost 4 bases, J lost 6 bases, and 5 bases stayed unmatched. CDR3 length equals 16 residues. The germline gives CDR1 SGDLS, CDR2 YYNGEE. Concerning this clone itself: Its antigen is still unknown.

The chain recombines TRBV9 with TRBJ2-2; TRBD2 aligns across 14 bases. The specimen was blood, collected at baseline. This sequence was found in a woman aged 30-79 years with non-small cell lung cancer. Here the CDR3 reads CASSLGTSGSPGELFF. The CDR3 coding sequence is TGTGCCAGCAGCCTCGGGACTAGCGGGAGCCCCGGGGAGCTGTTTTTT.